Listed below are T cell receptor beta chains from one sample, sequenced in a study of blood T cells in healthy people across ages. MiXCR, applied by TCRdb to the 5' RACE reads, yields one record per CDR3 protein. Seen here are over a million distinct CDR3 sequences, 40% to 50% observed once, and the top ten hold roughly 7.7%. Sequencing used blood. These TCRs come from a woman between 18 and 29 years old in good health. CDR3s include the opening cysteine and the closing phenylalanine or tryptophan.

>TRBJ2-7|13|TRBV20-1
CSASGLASYEQYF
>TRBJ2-7|14|TRBV6-1
CASSEEPAAYEQYF
>TRBJ2-1|13|TRBV20-1
CSARQGAGSEQFF
>TRBJ1-6|15|TRBV5-4
CASSLGREQPSPLHF
>TRBJ2-7|13|TRBV4-1
CASSHPLAYEQYF
>TRBJ1-2|11|TRBV11-2
CASRSDYGYTF
>TRBJ1-5|14|TRBV6-2/TRBV6-3
CASSYSGRNQPQHF
>TRBJ2-1|15|TRBV6-5
CASRLPGEGTDEQFF
>TRBJ2-1|17|TRBV2
CASKRNPGQGAHNEQFF
>TRBJ2-1|16|TRBV6-5
CASITDRATSYNEQFF
>TRBJ1-1|17|TRBV11-2
CASSLGLRGPRNTEAFF
>TRBJ1-2|14|TRBV20-1
CSASSYQGGYGYTF
>TRBJ2-1|14|TRBV7-9
CASSLANSGNEQFF
>.|13|TRBV29-1
CSVDGRGLETQYF
>TRBJ2-3|15|TRBV5-1
CASSLGQYTADTQYF
>TRBJ2-3|12|TRBV29-1
CSVEGTGRRQYF
>TRBJ2-3|15|TRBV7-2
CASSLFVVPTDTQYF
>TRBJ1-4|14|TRBV12-3/TRBV12-4
CASKMGAVREKLFF
>TRBJ1-2|15|TRBV20-1
CSARVEGAVSYGYTF
>TRBJ2-3|14|TRBV20-1
CSARGRQGWNTQYF
>.|11|TRBV7-9
CAGSSRDEQYF
>TRBJ1-6|15|TRBV12-3/TRBV12-4
CASSLPGDRNSPLHF
>TRBJ2-5|15|TRBV24-1
CATSDLPTAHGERYF
>TRBJ2-1|15|TRBV5-1
CASSLNRGLYNEQFF
>TRBJ2-6|15|TRBV6-5
CAVAQTPSGANVLTF
>TRBJ2-7|12|TRBV12-3/TRBV12-4
CASSLSAYEQYF
>TRBJ2-1|15|TRBV19
CASSIDAGGYNEQFF
>TRBJ2-1|18|TRBV3-1
CASSQVGMANSPYNEQFF
>TRBJ2-1|15|TRBV20-1
CSVTGLAGDNNEQFF
>TRBJ2-1|18|TRBV27
CASSRTSGSSSSYNEQFF
>TRBJ2-3|16|TRBV5-1
CASSTLGSGIKDTQYF
>TRBJ1-4|17|TRBV13
CASSSGTAIRTNEKLFF
>TRBJ2-2|14|TRBV2
CARRTSGGTGELFF
>TRBJ2-3|14|TRBV10-3
CANSETKERDTQYF
>TRBJ1-5|13|TRBV18
CASSPTVGWPQHF
>TRBJ2-1|15|TRBV6-2/TRBV6-3
CASSYLQGTYNEQFF
>TRBJ2-5|12|TRBV3-1
CASSREDMGQYF
>TRBJ2-5|12|TRBV20-1
CSAAGEHNEQYF
>.|16|TRBV25-1
CASSHPDRGSYNEQYF
>TRBJ2-4|16|TRBV24-1
CATSDFRDGQLNIQYF
>TRBJ2-1|16|TRBV5-1
CASSLVSRWGGNEQFF
>.|14|TRBV28
CASSLSRLPYEQYF
>TRBJ1-1|14|TRBV5-1
CASSLGQMNTEAFF
>TRBJ1-5|15|TRBV20-1
CSATQPGTDNQPQHF
>TRBJ2-3|16|TRBV4-2
CASSQSSGSASDTQYF
>TRBJ2-5|14|TRBV5-1
CASSPRQDGGEQYF
>TRBJ2-1|16|TRBV27
CASSLTGTGSYNEQFF
>TRBJ2-3|15|TRBV20-1
CSAVRAGGPGDTQYF
>TRBJ1-2|15|TRBV9
CASSVEGSGDYGYTF
>TRBJ2-3|11|TRBV20-1
CSAPATDTQYF
>TRBJ2-7|11|TRBV6-2/TRBV6-3
CASSAYYEQYF